The present entry profiles one T cell receptor (beta chain) with its context. Its antigen is undetermined. The data originate from a study of cytomegalovirus exposure and HLA in healthy donors. The study, taken as a whole, reports: Rarity marked most TCR sequences, yet some public TCRs occurred in many donors. Overall, some 160 TCR beta chains were annotated as cytomegalovirus-associated.

Primers: 60 Vbeta forward and 13 Jbeta reverse. Measured with immunoSEQ multiplex PCR; TCRdb has only the in-frame clones, and not every one. Of roughly 150,000 clones listed, around 80% are singletons. Though nominally healthy at sampling, donors likely had unrecorded immune exposures. Per germline, CDR1 LNHDA and CDR2 SQIVND (reference sequence). The CDR3 has 20 amino acids. Trimming at V came to 3 bases and at J to 7 bases, leaving 19 bases not matched to a gene. The specimen was PBMCs. This sequence was found in a woman aged 35 to 49 in good health and CMV-seronegative. V and J are TRBV19 and TRBJ2-1; TRBD2 matches 12 bases. CDR3 loop: CASSMDLGAITSGRLNEQFF. The CDR3 region has the DNA TGTGCCAGTAGTATGGATCTTGGGGCTATTACTAGCGGGAGGTTGAATGAGCAGTTCTTC.